The sequence of this T cell receptor (beta chain) was determined in a study of T cells in Graves' hyperthyroidism and ophthalmopathy (dated by TCRdb to about 2019). Concerning the study at large: Peripheral blood samples were taken at initial diagnosis, before any treatment was given. TCR V-J signatures able to tell the groups apart were searched for in a discovery cohort of 90 to 100 patients, of whom around 42 had Graves' ophthalmopathy and around 56 had stable Graves' hyperthyroidism. Prospective prediction of ophthalmopathy was tested in an independent validation cohort of 18 hyperthyroidism patients and approximately 17 patients who later progressed to ophthalmopathy. The 100 discovery patients were randomly split 7:3 into training and test sets. In about 6 Graves' hyperthyroidism patients, the study also compared T-cell repertoires from thyroid tissue with T-cell repertoires from blood. Once sampling was done, hyperthyroidism patients were given methimazole at a starting dose of 30 mg daily, whereas ophthalmopathy patients were given high-dose intravenous methylprednisolone. The paper reports TCR Vbeta CDR3 sequencing of approximately 140 peripheral blood samples: 40 to 45 ophthalmopathy, 75 to 80 hyperthyroidism and 17 progressor patients.

A patient counted as having stable Graves' hyperthyroidism if no progression to ophthalmopathy occurred over 18 months of follow-up. Hyperthyroidism patients were newly diagnosed, with disease duration under 2 months, and aged 18 to 65 years. The study excluded patients with uncontrolled infections, other autoimmune diseases, pregnancy or lactation. Diagnoses were established on the basis of clinical symptoms, serum thyroxine and TRAb, thyroid ultrasound, and orbital computed tomography. PBMCs were isolated from roughly 10 ml of fresh peripheral blood by Ficoll-Paque density gradient centrifugation. Trizol reagent was used to extract total RNA, and RNA quality was then checked on an Agilent 2100 Bioanalyzer. Summary of the overall study and its limitations: Ophthalmopathy was separated from stable hyperthyroidism by a 13 V-J signature model, with about 86% sensitivity and 81% to 82% specificity obtained in cross-validation and 80%/75% obtained in testing. Most expanded thyroid clonotypes (frequency above 0.001) were also found in blood, which suggests that blood repertoires may mirror thyroid immune responses. Sample size was not statistically predetermined, and blinding of investigators to group allocation was not performed. In validation, the model predicted progression to ophthalmopathy with about 71% sensitivity and 72% to 85% specificity, a median of about 6 months before onset.

This clonotype was seen repeatedly, ten times or more. The target of this receptor is not known. There are no base qualities to consult, and no much larger clone falls within one base. TCR beta CDR3 regions were amplified from RNA transcripts. For the first round of RT-PCR on the TCR CDR3, the HTBI primer set was used together with the Qiagen OneStep RT-PCR kit. The libraries were constructed in a second round of multiplex PCR and then size-selected and purified. Paired-end sequencing of the libraries was performed with 100 bp reads on an Illumina HiSeq2000. The original pipeline was this. Raw data were processed with SOAPnuke, discarding reads with adapters, uncalled bases, mean Phred below 15, or no exact constant-primer or identifier match. High-quality paired reads were merged with COPE v1.2.5, and unique nucleotide sequences were defined as clonotypes. MiTCR v1.1 was used to align the clonotypes against IMGT TRBV, TRBD and TRBJ reference segments. Only V-J combinations with frequency above 0.0001, covering 99% to 99.2% of repertoires, were analysed. A TCS score was defined as the ratio of F50 (clonal expansion) to E x V (chaos), with BLOSUM62-based TCRdist applied between CDR3 peptides within each V-J. Welch's t-statistics and random forest reduced several hundred V-J features to roughly 13, which were used in a naive Bayes classifier (R e1071). The similarity between thyroid and blood repertoires was quantified using the Morisita-Horn index. TCRdb trimmed public reads at Q25 via fastp, called clones via MiXCR and kept in-frame beta chains. For every CDR3 protein sequence, its rows merge into one entry that carries the most common genes and DNA. TCRdb's processing, not the study's, gives the V and J calls here. In this sample the table shows about 840,000 distinct CDR3 sequences, approximately 40% of which occur a single time. The ten largest make up around 9.3% of the sample.

Sample: blood. This sequence originates from a young man with Graves' hyperthyroidism.

The CDR3 loop reads CASSPINRGIAEGNQPQHF. Here is the DNA: TGTGCCAGTAGTCCAATCAACAGGGGCATCGCGGAGGGCAATCAGCCCCAGCATTTT. The V and J genes are TRBV19 and TRBJ1-5; the junction holds 7 bases that match TRBD1. Taken from the germline V gene (reference sequence), the CDR1 and CDR2 loops are LNHDA and SQIVND. Its CDR3 holds 19 amino acids, cysteine through phenylalanine. The entry retains the CDR3 DNA only, 57 bases that are in frame from base 1. At the junction V is shortened by 5 bases and J by 2 bases; bases outside the gene matches: 18.